Following are 11 T cell receptor beta chains from one sample sequenced in a study of glioma-infiltrating T cells after dendritic cell vaccination. Time point described: after dendritic cell vaccination, including at tumor progression/relapse. Method: immunoSEQ multiplex PCR; TCRdb's copy keeps in-frame clones and lacks some. Of 85,000 to 100,000 clones in the sample, 75% to 90% were seen once. Sequencing used blood, obtained after dendritic cell vaccination. Source of these receptors: a human donor with glioblastoma.

This clone was found once. The chain recombines TRBV19 with TRBJ1-2; perhaps TRBD1 as D (6 bases). CDR1 is LNHDA, CDR2 SQIVND, per germline (reference sequence). The V end was cut by 1 base, the J end by 0 bases, with 12 bases between. The CDR3 covers 16 residues. The CDR3 is CASSIAGQRPNYGYTF. In DNA, the CDR3 is TGTGCCAGTAGTATAGCCGGACAGAGGCCTAACTATGGCTACACCTTC.

The chain combines TRBV13 with TRBJ2-1, with 9 bases fitting TRBD2. This CDR3 has 16 amino acids. With V trimmed by 2 bases and J by 8 bases, 10 bases remained unmatched. Germline CDR1 and CDR2: PRHDT and FYEKMQ (reference sequence). CDR3 DNA: TGTGCCAGCAGCTTAAGAGGTCTAGCGGGGACCTATGAGCAGTTCTTC. It specifies CASSLRGLAGTYEQFF.

This rearrangement joins TRBV27 to TRBJ1-1; no clear D gene. Looked up from germline, CDR1 is MNHEY and CDR2 is SMNVEV (reference sequence). The CDR3 runs to 15 residues. The V end was cut by 1 base, the J end by 6 bases, with 15 bases between. As DNA, the CDR3 is TGTGCCAGCAGTTTATACCTGGCAGGAACCGCTGAAGCTTTCTTT. The encoded protein is CASSLYLAGTAEAFF.

This clone was observed a few times. J is TRBJ1-4 and V is TRBV6-5; 10 positions match TRBD1. The V and J ends lost 4 bases and 5 bases, in that order; junction bases with no gene match: 1. The CDR3 has 14 residues. Germline V gene sequence: CDR1 MNHEY, CDR2 SVGAGI. In nucleotides, the CDR3 is TGTGCCAGCAGTTGGGACAGGGGAAATGAAAAACTGTTTTTT. Translated: CASSWDRGNEKLFF.

The chain joins TRBV6-5 to TRBJ1-2, with D maybe TRBD1 (6 bases). The CDR3 contains 14 residues. Germline V gene sequence: CDR1 MNHEY, CDR2 SVGAGI. The V and J ends lost 6 bases and 5 bases respectively, with 16 bases between them. The CDR3 DNA follows: TGTGCCAGCAGATCTAGGGAGCAGGGGTATGGCTACACCTTC. Its translation is CASRSREQGYGYTF.

The V gene is TRBV6-1, the J gene TRBJ2-2; D possibly corresponds to TRBD2 (6 bases). Germline V gene lookup returns CDR1 MNHNS and CDR2 SASEGT. The CDR3 spans 15 residues. V lost 6 bases, J lost 7 bases, and 18 bases lay in between. CDR3: CASRDRSSDVGELFF. CDR3 coding DNA: TGTGCCAGCAGGGACCGATCTAGCGACGTCGGGGAGCTGTTTTTT.

This sequence joins TRBV18 and TRBJ1-2, with D possibly matching TRBD1 (6 bases). Germline values: CDR1 KGHSH, CDR2 LQKENI. The CDR3 contains 18 residues. Trimming removed 5 bases from V and 7 bases from J, with 29 bases in between. In DNA form, the CDR3 reads TGTGCCAGCTCAGCCAAAGACAGGCTCCGCGGTGACCCGGGTGGCTACACCTTC. It translates to CASSAKDRLRGDPGGYTF.

The chain recombines TRBV4-3 with TRBJ1-2; 9 bases map to TRBD1. The junction had 9 bases not matched to a gene; V was cut back by 0 bases and J by 4 bases. Germline CDR1 is LGHNA and CDR2 is YSLEER. This CDR3 has 17 residues. The CDR3 region is CASSQESWDREAYGYTF. The DNA for the CDR3 is TGCGCCAGCAGCCAAGAGTCTTGGGACAGGGAGGCCTATGGCTACACCTTC.

The chain couples TRBV2 to TRBJ2-7, with 7 bases lining up with TRBD1. Unmatched junction bases numbered 4, after V lost 4 bases and J lost 1 base. Germline V gene lookup returns CDR1 SNHLY and CDR2 FYNNEI. The CDR3 sequence is 14 residues long. The CDR3 region has the DNA TGTGCCAGCAGTGCGGACAGGTTATCCTACGAGCAGTACTTC. It is translated as CASSADRLSYEQYF.

This chain joins TRBV6-1 and TRBJ1-4; tentatively, D is TRBD1 (5 bases). Trimming took off 3 bases at V and 0 bases at J, with 8 bases between the two ends. The germline V gene has CDR1 MNHNS and CDR2 SASEGT. The CDR3 sequence is 15 residues long. As DNA, the CDR3 is TGTGCCAGCAGTGAGGAGGGGCCAACTAATGAAAAACTGTTTTTT. Its translation is CASSEEGPTNEKLFF.

CDR3 loop: CASSLGQGVDNEQFF. Written as DNA, the CDR3 is TGTGCCAGCAGCTTGGGGCAGGGGGTGGACAATGAGCAGTTCTTC. The chain has TRBV11-2 and TRBJ2-1, with 7 positions matching TRBD1. V shed 3 bases and J 5 bases; nucleotides not matched to a gene: 7. This CDR3 spans 15 amino acids. From germline, CDR1 is SGHAT and CDR2 FQNNGV.